The 27 T cell receptor beta chains given below trace back to one sample, sequenced in a study of T cells in Graves' hyperthyroidism and ophthalmopathy. Template material for amplifying TCR beta CDR3 regions consisted of RNA transcripts. HTBI primers were employed in a first-round RT-PCR of the TCR CDR3. TCRdb passed the multiplex PCR reads through MiXCR, listing each CDR3 protein once. The data show around 300,000 distinct CDR3 sequences, roughly 13% seen once. Specimen: blood. The receptor source for this set is a woman aged 40 to 50 with Graves' ophthalmopathy.

This clonotype was found a few times. The chain carries TRBV14 and TRBJ1-1; 9 nucleotides match TRBD1. CDR1 and CDR2 from the germline V gene are SGHDN and FVKESK. J lost 5 bases, V lost 3 bases, and 7 bases had no gene match. The CDR3 loop spans 15 amino acids. The CDR3 region has the DNA TGTGCCAGCAGCCAGGGACAGGGCCTGGAAACTGAAGCTTTCTTT. It yields the protein CASSQGQGLETEAFF.

This clonotype showed up many times. This chain joins TRBV2 and TRBJ2-3; 10 bases fit TRBD2. Germline CDR1 is SNHLY and CDR2 is FYNNEI. V dropped 5 bases and J dropped 3; count of bases not matched to a gene: 5. The CDR3 is 15 amino acids. The CDR3 nucleotides are TGTGCCAGCAGTTTCCTACTAGCGGGGACAGATACGCAGTATTTT. Protein product: CASSFLLAGTDTQYF.

On this clonotype itself: This may stem from a read error, because a much larger clone lies one nucleotide away. This chain connects TRBV7-9 to TRBJ1-6, with 7 bases fitting TRBD1. The CDR3 covers 15 residues. Germline assignment: CDR1 SEHNR and CDR2 FQNEAQ (reference sequence). CDR3: CVSSLTGQLNSPLHF. The CDR3, as DNA: TGTGTCAGCAGCTTAACGGGACAGCTAAATTCACCCCTCCACTTT.

This clonotype was picked up many times. The chain employs TRBV2 and TRBJ1-5; D is unresolved. The ends were cut back, 1 base at V and 3 bases at J, with 7 bases in the middle. Germline lookup yields CDR1 SNHLY and CDR2 FYNNEI. The CDR3 has 14 amino acids. CDR3 in amino acids: CASSEGEINQPQHF. As DNA, the CDR3 is TGTGCCAGCAGTGAAGGGGAAATCAATCAGCCCCAGCATTTT.

This clonotype was observed at least ten times. The gene calls are TRBV6-1 and TRBJ2-1, with 7 bases identical to TRBD2. Trimming cost V 8 bases and J 7 bases; bases outside gene matches: 11. This CDR3 comprises 14 residues. The V gene's germline CDR1 is MNHNS and CDR2 SASEGT. Here the CDR3 reads CASLSGATWNEQFF. The CDR3 coding sequence is TGTGCCAGCTTAAGCGGGGCTACATGGAATGAGCAGTTCTTC.

Turning to this clonotype: A read error may be the cause here, since a much bigger clone is one base away. The chain uses TRBV6-1 and TRBJ2-3; no definite D call. The CDR3 sequence is 13 residues long. Per germline, CDR1 MNHNS and CDR2 SASEGT. Trimming removed 6 bases from V and 2 bases from J, with 9 bases in between. CDR3 nucleotide sequence: TGTGCCAGCAGAGAGACGGTCACAGATACGCAGTATTTT. The encoded protein is CASRETVTDTQYF.

This clonotype appeared a few times. As DNA, the CDR3 is TGTGCCAGCTCACCTTCGACAGGTTCTTCCTATGGCTACACCTTC. As protein: CASSPSTGSSYGYTF. The rearrangement joins TRBV18 to TRBJ1-2, with D perhaps matching TRBD1 (6 bases). Between the trimmed V and J ends, which lost 3 bases and 4 bases, there was a span of 15 bases. This CDR3 is 15 amino acids long. Germline V CDR1 and CDR2: KGHSH, LQKENI.

This clonotype was picked up many times. The CDR3 here is CASNQLGATNEKLFF. CDR3 DNA sequence: TGTGCCAGCAATCAGTTAGGGGCAACTAATGAAAAACTGTTTTTT. This chain links TRBV6-1 with TRBJ1-4; D perhaps matches TRBD1 (5 bases). The V gene's germline CDR1 is MNHNS and CDR2 SASEGT. V was cut by 7 bases and J by 0 bases, with 12 bases left in between. This CDR3 has 15 residues.

This clonotype was detected a few times. The chain carries TRBV6-1 and TRBJ2-3, with 11 bases identical to TRBD2. Germline V gives CDR1 MNHNS, CDR2 SASEGT. Unmatched junction bases numbered 3, after V lost 5 bases and J lost 2 bases. There are 15 residues in the CDR3. In nucleotides, the CDR3 is TGTGCCAGCAGTACTAGCGGGGGTCCCACAGATACGCAGTATTTT. It codes for CASSTSGGPTDTQYF.

This clonotype was seen repeatedly, ten times or more. The chain recombines TRBV6-1 with TRBJ2-1; D is uncertain. The germline CDR1 and CDR2 sequences are MNHNS and SASEGT. With 5 bases removed from V and 8 bases from J, the gap between germline ends came to 10 bases. This CDR3 contains 12 residues. The CDR3 DNA reads TGTGCCAGCAGTCCCCTATTCGATGAGCAGTTCTTC. It encodes CASSPLFDEQFF.

This chain connects TRBV4-1 to TRBJ2-7, with 8 positions matching TRBD2. The trim removed 0 bases at V and 7 bases at J, leaving 11 bases unmatched. The CDR3 is 16 residues long. CDR1 MGHRA and CDR2 YSYEKL come from the germline V gene. The CDR3 coding sequence is TGCGCCAGCAGCCAAGAGTGGCTAGCGGGTTCCTTGGAGCAGTACTTC. Protein sequence: CASSQEWLAGSLEQYF.

This clonotype was seen many times. This chain connects TRBV7-2 to TRBJ2-5; no firm D call. Germline V gene sequence: CDR1 SGHTA, CDR2 FQGNSA. This CDR3 contains 11 residues. Deletions cut 3 bases from V and 1 base from J, with 0 bases between. The CDR3 nucleotides read TGTGCCAGCAGCTTCCAAGAGACCCAGTACTTC. Residues: CASSFQETQYF.

The V gene is TRBV6-5, the J gene TRBJ2-7; D gene ambiguous. Germline V gene sequence: CDR1 MNHEY, CDR2 SVGAGI. With 0 bases removed from V and 0 bases from J, the gap between germline ends came to 6 bases. CDR3 length equals 14 residues. CDR3 residues: CASSYSPYSYEQYF. As DNA, the CDR3 is TGTGCCAGCAGTTACTCCCCTTACTCCTACGAGCAGTACTTC.

This clonotype was observed at least ten times. The genes are TRBV7-6 and TRBJ1-2; 7 bases align to TRBD1. V was clipped by 4 bases and J by 6 bases; unmatched bases: 5. The CDR3 spans 13 residues. CDR1 and CDR2 from the germline V gene are SGHVS and FNYEAQ. In DNA form, the CDR3 reads TGTGCCAGCAGCTCCAACAGGGGCGATGGCTACACCTTC. Translated, it gives CASSSNRGDGYTF.

The sample holds a few counts of this clonotype. This may be a read error, as it is one base from a much larger clone. The J gene is TRBJ2-1, the V gene TRBV29-1, with 8 bases lining up with TRBD2. The CDR3 extends over 16 amino acids. The germline CDR1 and CDR2 sequences are SQVTM and ANQGSEA. The CDR3 reads CGVEDKREISYNEQFF. CDR3 nucleotides: TGCGGCGTTGAAGATAAGCGGGAGATCTCCTACAATGAGCAGTTCTTC.

This clonotype was seen many times. The rearrangement joins TRBV11-2 to TRBJ1-1, with 9 positions matching TRBD1. The CDR3 sequence is 17 residues long. The germline gives CDR1 SGHAT, CDR2 FQNNGV. V shed 3 bases and J 5 bases; nucleotides not matched to a gene: 13. The CDR3 nucleotides read TGTGCCAGCAGCTTGGGAAGTACAGGGGGCGAAGGAACTGAAGCTTTCTTT. This gives the protein CASSLGSTGGEGTEAFF.

This clonotype has a count of ten or more. V gene TRBV13 combines with J gene TRBJ2-7, with 9 bases fitting TRBD2. V lost 3 bases and J lost 3; bases outside the gene matches: 9. The germline V gene has CDR1 PRHDT and CDR2 FYEKMQ (reference sequence). CDR3 length: 16 amino acids. The CDR3 reads CASSLGLAGPHYEQYF. The CDR3 bases are TGTGCCAGCAGCTTGGGTCTAGCGGGGCCTCACTACGAGCAGTACTTC.

This clonotype was picked up one time. Just one base apart from a much larger clone, this may be a read error. The chain employs TRBV13 and TRBJ1-6, with unresolved D. The CDR3 contains 14 residues. Looked up from germline, CDR1 is PRHDT and CDR2 is FYEKMQ (reference sequence). CDR3 region: CASSTHGPGTPLYF. In DNA, the CDR3 is TGTGCCAGCAGCACCCATGGACCTGGTACACCCCTCTACTTT.

For this clonotype: A much larger clone sits a single nucleotide away, making a read error possible. Lacking the conserved final phenylalanine or tryptophan, this CDR3 likely reflects a read error. The chain has TRBV24-1 and TRBJ2-5, with 9 nucleotides matching TRBD1. V lost 3 bases to trimming and J lost 7 bases; unmatched junction nucleotides: 8. There are 15 residues in the CDR3. Germline V CDR1 and CDR2: KGHDR, SFDVKD. The CDR3 DNA is TGTGCCACCAGTGATGCCCGGACAGGGGATCGGACCCAGTACGTC. It encodes CATSDARTGDRTQYV.

In its sample, this clonotype was seen many times. The chain recombines TRBV12-3 or TRBV12-4 with TRBJ2-3; 14 bases are shared with TRBD2. The junction had 20 bases not matched to a gene; V was cut back by 7 bases and J by 2 bases. The CDR3 sequence is 21 residues long. CDR3: CASNRLAGGPSSGPVTDTQYF. Here the CDR3 DNA reads TGTGCCAGCAATAGACTAGCGGGAGGGCCCTCGTCCGGTCCTGTCACAGATACGCAGTATTTT.

Only a few counts were recorded for this clonotype. At one end, the junction sequence differs from germline, possibly due to a read error. This chain uses TRBV2 with TRBJ1-1; 7 bases are shared with TRBD1. This CDR3 spans 14 amino acids. Germline CDR1 and CDR2: SNHLY and FYNNEI. Here the CDR3 DNA reads TGTGCCCGCAGTGAAGTCGGGACAGAATCCCAAGCTTTCTTT. It specifies CARSEVGTESQAFF. The full variable domain, rest sourced from reference TRBV2 and TRBJ1-1, is EPEVTQTPSHQVTQMGQEVILRCVPISNHLYFYWYRQILGQKVEFLVSFYNNEISEKSEIFDDQFSVERPDGSNFTLKIRSTKLEDSAMYFCARSEVGTESQAFFGQGTRLTVV.

This clonotype was found many times. The genes are TRBV7-2 and TRBJ2-3; D gene unclear. Germline V lookup: CDR1 SGHTA, CDR2 FQGNSA. Trimming pared 0 bases from V and 5 bases from J, leaving 6 bases between. The CDR3 length is 13 residues. CDR3 coding DNA: TGTGCCAGCAGCTTAGCGCGGCTAGATACGCAGTATTTT. Amino acid sequence: CASSLARLDTQYF. The full variable domain, with the rest looked up from reference TRBV7-2 and TRBJ2-3, is GAGVSQSPSNKVTEKGKDVELRCDPISGHTALYWYRQSLGQGLEFLIYFQGNSAPDKSGLPSDRFSAERTGGSVSTLTIQRTQQEDSAVYLCASSLARLDTQYFGPGTRLTVL.

This clonotype came up many times. V usage is TRBV9 and J usage is TRBJ1-1; TRBD1 agrees at 7 bases. After removal of 4 bases from V and 4 bases from J, the junction contained 10 bases not matched to a gene. CDR1 is SGDLS, CDR2 YYNGEE, per germline. This CDR3 spans 15 amino acids. CDR3 DNA sequence: TGTGCCAGCAGCCCACGACAGGGTGGGGGCACTGAAGCTTTCTTT. This codes for CASSPRQGGGTEAFF.

The table lists this clonotype with many counts. This rearrangement joins TRBV12-3 or TRBV12-4 to TRBJ1-6; D unresolved. The length of the CDR3 is 13 residues. Between the trimmed V and J ends, which lost 5 bases and 10 bases, there was a span of 12 bases. DNA for the CDR3: TGTGCCAGCAGTCATGATGGACCCTCACCCCTCCACTTT. Encoded protein: CASSHDGPSPLHF.

This clonotype showed up just a few times. This rearrangement joins TRBV29-1 to TRBJ1-4; no definite D call. V lost 1 base and J 6 bases, leaving 15 bases between the germline ends. This CDR3 is 15 amino acids long. The germline CDR1 and CDR2 sequences are SQVTM and ANQGSEA. In DNA form, the CDR3 reads TGCAGCGTTGAAGCTACTTCGGGGTTACATGAAAAACTGTTTTTT. It is translated as CSVEATSGLHEKLFF. Full variable domain (outside the CDR3, taken from reference TRBV29-1 and TRBJ1-4): SAVISQKPSRDICQRGTSLTIQCQVDSQVTMMFWYRQQPGQSLTLIATANQGSEATYESGFVIDKFPISRPNLTFSTLTVSNMSPEDSSIYLCSVEATSGLHEKLFFGSGTQLSVL.

There are a few counts of this clonotype. The chain uses TRBV6-2 or TRBV6-3 and TRBJ2-7; possible D gene TRBD2, 5 bases. Trimming took 2 bases from V and 0 from J, leaving 8 bases between them. CDR3 size: 14 residues. Germline loops: CDR1 MNHEY, CDR2 SVGEGT. CDR3 nucleotides: TGTGCCAGCAGTTACAGAGAGGGCTCCTACGAGCAGTACTTC. Its protein product is CASSYREGSYEQYF.

This clonotype was recorded many times. This chain joins TRBV20-1 and TRBJ1-2; D is unresolved. Deletions cut 1 base from V and 5 bases from J, with 14 bases between. The germline gives CDR1 DFQATT, CDR2 SNEGSKA (reference sequence). This CDR3 is built from 14 residues. The CDR3 spells CSARGGDVGYGYTF. In nucleotides, the CDR3 is TGCAGTGCTAGAGGAGGTGACGTCGGGTATGGCTACACCTTC.